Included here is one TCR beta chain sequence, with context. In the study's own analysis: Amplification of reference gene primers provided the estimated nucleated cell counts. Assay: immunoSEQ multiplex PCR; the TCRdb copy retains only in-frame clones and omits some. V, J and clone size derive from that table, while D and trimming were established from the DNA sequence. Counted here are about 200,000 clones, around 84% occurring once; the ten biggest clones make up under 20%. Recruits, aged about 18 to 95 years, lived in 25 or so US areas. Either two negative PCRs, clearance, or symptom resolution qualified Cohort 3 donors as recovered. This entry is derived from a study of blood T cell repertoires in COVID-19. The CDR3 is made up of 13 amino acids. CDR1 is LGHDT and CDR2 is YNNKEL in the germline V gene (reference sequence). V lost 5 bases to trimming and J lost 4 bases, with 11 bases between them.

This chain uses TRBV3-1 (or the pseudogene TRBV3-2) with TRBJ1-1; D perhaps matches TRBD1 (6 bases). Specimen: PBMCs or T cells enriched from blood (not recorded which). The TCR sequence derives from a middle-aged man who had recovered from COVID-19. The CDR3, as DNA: TGTGCCAGCAGCTACAGGGAGGGCACTGAAGCTTTCTTT. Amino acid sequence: CASSYREGTEAFF.